These 27 T cell receptor beta chains originate from one sample sequenced in a study of spatial heterogeneity in lung cancer. TCRdb passed the 5' RACE reads through MiXCR, listing each CDR3 protein once. In the table there are about 100,000 distinct CDR3 sequences, around 4.8% of which are singletons. Time point noted: sample taken at primary tumor resection. No antigen has been identified for these receptors. The study, taken as a whole, reports: Counts that tracked tumor mutation counts were those of expanded intratumoral alpha and beta TCRs.

The sequences come from lung tumor tissue, collected at surgery. These receptors all stem from a male donor with early-stage non-small cell lung cancer.

The CDR3 bases are TGCGCCAGCAGCCACCTCCCGGGGGATGAGCAGTTCTTC. This codes for CASSHLPGDEQFF. This chain joins TRBV4-1 and TRBJ2-1, with D tentatively TRBD2 (6 bases). CDR1 is MGHRA, CDR2 YSYEKL, per germline. This CDR3 region has 13 residues. V lost 3 bases, J lost 8 bases, and 11 bases lay in between.

This clonotype came up many times. This sequence joins TRBV12-3 or TRBV12-4 and TRBJ2-1, with 9 bases fitting TRBD2. The CDR3 is 14 amino acids. V dropped 0 bases and J dropped 9; count of bases not matched to a gene: 3. For the CDR3, the DNA is TGTGCCAGCAGTTTAGCAAGCGGGAGGACTGAGCAGTTCTTC. Its protein is CASSLASGRTEQFF.

The chain is built from TRBV28 and TRBJ2-5, with TRBD1 matching over 10 bases. Losses at the gene ends were 9 bases for V and 5 bases for J; bases not matched to a gene: 12. The CDR3 loop spans 15 amino acids. Germline CDR1 reads MDHEN; CDR2 reads SYDVKM. CDR3 sequence (DNA): TGTGCCAGTAGCGGGACAGGGGTTATTATTGAGACCCAGTACTTC. Residues: CASSGTGVIIETQYF.

This clonotype occurred many times. V gene TRBV7-2 combines with J gene TRBJ1-2, with a weak D call TRBD1 (5 bases). Between the trimmed V and J ends, which lost 1 base and 9 bases, there was a span of 9 bases. CDR1 is SGHTA, CDR2 FQGNSA, per germline. The CDR3 loop spans 12 amino acids. The CDR3 nucleotides read TGTGCCAGCAGCTTAGACGCGGGACGCTACACCTTC. It codes for CASSLDAGRYTF.

By share of the sample, this clonotype is medium-sized (0.01 to 0.1%). The chain joins TRBV25-1 to TRBJ1-2; D not resolved. Deletions cut 7 bases from V and 5 bases from J, with 14 bases between. CDR1 and CDR2 (germline): MGHDK, SYGVNS. This CDR3 contains 13 residues. The CDR3 reads CASTPGGTYGYTF. CDR3 coding DNA: TGTGCCAGCACCCCTGGAGGAACTTATGGCTACACCTTC.

This clonotype was observed at least ten times. The V call is TRBV12-3 or TRBV12-4, the J call TRBJ2-1; the match to TRBD2 covers 8 bases. With 6 bases clipped from V and 4 bases from J, the junction kept 5 bases outside the gene matches. CDR3 length: 14 residues. CDR3 residues: CASRNGGGYNEQFF. The DNA of the CDR3 is TGTGCCAGCAGAAATGGCGGGGGGTACAATGAGCAGTTCTTC.

The chain is built from TRBV5-1 and TRBJ2-7; maybe TRBD2 (6 bases). V was pared by 4 bases and J by 1 base, with 21 bases between. CDR1 SGHRS and CDR2 YFSETQ come from the germline V gene. CDR3 length: 17 amino acids. CDR3 in amino acids: CASSPRGSGQLSYEQYF. CDR3 DNA sequence: TGCGCCAGCAGCCCCCGGGGGAGCGGTCAACTGTCCTACGAGCAGTACTTC.

This clonotype occurred many times. This chain joins TRBV6-1 and TRBJ2-3, with D maybe TRBD2 (6 bases). Germline V gives CDR1 MNHNS, CDR2 SASEGT. Trimming stripped 6 bases from V and 2 bases from J, with 15 bases between. The CDR3 is 15 amino acids. The CDR3 region is CASSRLASNTDTQYF. In DNA form, the CDR3 reads TGTGCCAGCAGCCGCCTAGCGAGTAACACAGATACGCAGTATTTT.

This clonotype appeared a few times. The chain couples TRBV12-3 or TRBV12-4 to TRBJ2-7, with TRBD2 matching over 9 bases. The CDR3 has 14 amino acids. Trimming took 6 bases from V and 6 from J; bases not matched to a gene: 9. The CDR3: CASSVPGLAPEQYF. The CDR3 region has the DNA TGTGCCAGCAGCGTCCCGGGACTAGCACCCGAGCAGTACTTC.

The chain employs TRBV30 and TRBJ2-1, with unresolved D. Trimming shortened V by 0 bases and J by 1 base, and 22 bases separated the two germline ends. Germline CDR1 is GTSNPN and CDR2 is SVGIG (reference sequence). The CDR3 spans 19 residues. The CDR3: CAWSVPAHVDPRSYNEQFF. In nucleotides, the CDR3 is TGTGCCTGGAGTGTTCCGGCCCATGTCGATCCTCGGTCCTACAATGAGCAGTTCTTC. Filled out from reference TRBV30 and TRBJ2-1, the complete variable domain reads SQTIHQWPATLVQPVGSPLSLECTVEGTSNPNLYWYRQAAGRGLQLLFYSVGIGQISSEVPQNLSASRPQDRQFILSSKKLLLSDSGFYLCAWSVPAHVDPRSYNEQFFGPGTRLTVL.

This clonotype was recorded many times. The chain uses TRBV9 and TRBJ2-3; 8 positions agree with TRBD2. Unmatched junction bases numbered 11, after V lost 0 bases and J lost 2 bases. The germline gives CDR1 SGDLS, CDR2 YYNGEE. The CDR3 consists of 18 residues. CDR3 coding DNA: TGTGCCAGCAGCGTAGCCCCCAGGATACTAGCGGCCACAGATACGCAGTATTTT. Residues: CASSVAPRILAATDTQYF. Together with reference TRBV9 and TRBJ2-3, the CDR3 gives the full variable domain: DSGVTQTPKHLITATGQRVTLRCSPRSGDLSVYWYQQSLDQGLQFLIQYYNGEERAKGNILERFSAQQFPDLHSELNLSSLELGDSALYFCASSVAPRILAATDTQYFGPGTRLTVL.

This clonotype showed up just a few times. The chain joins TRBV4-2 to TRBJ2-3, with TRBD2 as a possible D gene (6 bases). Germline lookup yields CDR1 LGHNA and CDR2 YNFKEQ. The V end was cut by 6 bases, the J end by 5 bases, with 18 bases between. The CDR3 is 15 amino acids. CDR3 in DNA: TGTGCCAGCAGAGAAACGGGGGAGCCGGGAGATACGCAGTATTTT. Residues: CASRETGEPGDTQYF.

The chain employs TRBV10-3 and TRBJ2-3, with D unclear. Germline loops: CDR1 ENHRY, CDR2 SYGVKD. The V gene lost 9 bases and the J gene lost 1 base, with 17 bases spanning the gap. This CDR3 comprises 15 residues. The CDR3 nucleotides read TGTGCCATTAGCTCTTTGGGTCCTCGCACAGATACGCAGTATTTT. Translation: CAISSLGPRTDTQYF.

This clonotype was recorded many times. The rearrangement joins TRBV29-1 to TRBJ2-7, with D perhaps given as TRBD1 or TRBD2 (5 bases each). This CDR3 contains 11 residues. CDR1 SQVTM and CDR2 ANQGSEA come from the germline V gene. The germline V and J ends were trimmed by 3 bases and 4 bases, with 7 bases remaining between them. The CDR3 loop is CSVEGVYEQYF. The CDR3 nucleotides read TGCAGCGTTGAGGGGGTATACGAGCAGTACTTC.

This clonotype was recorded many times. This chain links TRBV6-2 or TRBV6-3 with TRBJ2-1; no clear D. The CDR3 sequence is 12 residues long. V gave up 4 bases and J gave up 4 bases, with 5 bases separating them. Germline V gives CDR1 MNHEY, CDR2 SVGEGT. CDR3 nucleotide sequence: TGTGCCAGCAGTTCCGTTTACAATGAGCAGTTCTTC. Protein sequence: CASSSVYNEQFF.

V usage is TRBV6-5 and J usage is TRBJ2-5; possible D gene TRBD2, 5 bases. The V end lost 5 bases, the J end lost 2 bases, and 15 bases lay between the germline ends. Germline V gene sequence: CDR1 MNHEY, CDR2 SVGAGI. The CDR3 totals 15 residues. Here the CDR3 DNA reads TGTGCCAGCAGTCGACACTCCCGAGGGCAAGAGACCCAGTACTTC. It is translated as CASSRHSRGQETQYF.

This clonotype was seen at least ten times. The rearrangement links TRBV7-2 to TRBJ2-3, with D unresolved. CDR1 and CDR2 (germline): SGHTA, FQGNSA. V was pared by 5 bases and J by 2 bases, with 8 bases between. The CDR3 runs 13 residues. CDR3 DNA: TGTGCCAGCAGCCCCCAGAACACAGATACGCAGTATTTT. Translation: CASSPQNTDTQYF.

A remark on this clonotype: Since a much larger clone is just one base distant, this may be a read error. The conserved phenylalanine or tryptophan normally closing the CDR3 is absent here, so this likely arose from a read error. This rearrangement joins TRBV2 to TRBJ2-7; possibly TRBD1 for D (5 bases). The CDR3 is 14 residues long. V was pared by 6 bases and J by 7 bases, with 19 bases between. The germline gives CDR1 SNHLY, CDR2 FYNNEI. The CDR3 spells CASRARQSWPEQYY. CDR3 DNA sequence: TGTGCCAGCAGGGCTAGACAGTCCTGGCCGGAGCAGTACTAC.

This clonotype was seen repeatedly, ten times or more. The rearrangement joins TRBV12-3 or TRBV12-4 to TRBJ2-1; TRBD2 matches at 13 bases. The CDR3 sequence is 17 residues long. V shed 5 bases, J shed 4 bases, and the junction held 8 bases outside the gene matches. The CDR3 sequence: CASSATGTSGNYNEQFF. Written as DNA, the CDR3 is TGTGCCAGCAGTGCAACAGGGACTAGCGGGAATTACAATGAGCAGTTCTTC.

Many counts were recorded for this clonotype. The rearrangement uses TRBV27 and TRBJ1-1; D not certain. Trimming took off 2 bases at V and 3 bases at J, with 7 bases between the two ends. The CDR3 runs to 13 residues. Germline values: CDR1 MNHEY, CDR2 SMNVEV (reference sequence). In DNA form, the CDR3 reads TGTGCCAGCAGTTTAGGTTTTTACACTGAAGCTTTCTTT. Protein: CASSLGFYTEAFF.

This clonotype was seen ten or more times. The chain couples TRBV20-1 to TRBJ2-7; D may be TRBD1 (6 bases). The CDR3 is 12 residues long. Trimming cost V 6 bases and J 0 bases, with 9 bases left between them. CDR1 is DFQATT, CDR2 SNEGSKA, per germline (reference sequence). In nucleotides, the CDR3 is TGCAGTGCCGGGACACACTCCTACGAGCAGTACTTC. This codes for CSAGTHSYEQYF.

This clonotype was detected many times. The CDR3 DNA follows: TGTGCCAGCAGTTTATTGGGGGGAGGCTACACCTTC. It is translated as CASSLLGGGYTF. The chain recombines TRBV28 with TRBJ1-2, with D perhaps matching TRBD1 (5 bases). Germline V lookup: CDR1 MDHEN, CDR2 SYDVKM. The CDR3 has 12 residues. The germline V and J ends were trimmed by 1 base and 8 bases, with 8 bases remaining between them.

This clonotype was seen a few times. The rearrangement links TRBV20-1 to TRBJ2-3; D is ambiguous. Germline-derived CDR1 and CDR2 are DFQATT and SNEGSKA (reference sequence). This CDR3 has 13 residues. Trimming cost V 3 bases and J 2 bases, with 9 bases left between them. Here the CDR3 DNA reads TGCAGTGCTAGGGATTACACCACAGATACGCAGTATTTT. Its translation: CSARDYTTDTQYF.

Only a few counts were recorded for this clonotype. This chain joins TRBV10-3 and TRBJ1-1; D gene ambiguous. Trimming cost V 10 bases and J 3 bases, with 12 bases left between them. Germline V CDR1 and CDR2: ENHRY, SYGVKD. The CDR3 spans 12 residues. DNA of the CDR3: TGTGCCACTCAAGAAAGGGACACTGAAGCTTTCTTT. Translating gives CATQERDTEAFF.

This clonotype was observed many times. The gene calls are TRBV2 and TRBJ2-1; D is unclear. The CDR3 has 16 residues. V was trimmed by 1 base and J by 0 bases, leaving 10 bases between them. Germline V gives CDR1 SNHLY, CDR2 FYNNEI. The chain's CDR3 is CASSEETLDSYNEQFF. The CDR3, as DNA: TGTGCCAGCAGTGAAGAGACATTAGACTCCTACAATGAGCAGTTCTTC.

This clonotype is labeled as medium-sized (0.01 to 0.1%). This rearrangement joins TRBV4-2 to TRBJ2-2; 11 bases map to TRBD2. From germline, CDR1 is LGHNA and CDR2 YNFKEQ. The J segment lost 1 base and the V segment lost 3 bases, leaving 7 bases of the junction unmatched. The length of the CDR3 is 18 residues. In nucleotides, the CDR3 is TGTGCCAGCAGCCATTGGCTAGCGGGAGGAGGGAACACCGGGGAGCTGTTTTTT. Amino acid sequence: CASSHWLAGGGNTGELFF.

This clonotype was observed many times. This rearrangement joins TRBV5-1 to TRBJ2-7; 9 bases match TRBD1. Germline V CDR1 and CDR2: SGHRS, YFSETQ. V lost 4 bases to trimming and J lost 3 bases; unmatched junction nucleotides: 8. The CDR3 loop spans 15 amino acids. The CDR3: CASSLTGQGLYEQYF. The CDR3 coding sequence is TGCGCCAGCAGCCTAACGGGACAGGGACTCTACGAGCAGTACTTC.